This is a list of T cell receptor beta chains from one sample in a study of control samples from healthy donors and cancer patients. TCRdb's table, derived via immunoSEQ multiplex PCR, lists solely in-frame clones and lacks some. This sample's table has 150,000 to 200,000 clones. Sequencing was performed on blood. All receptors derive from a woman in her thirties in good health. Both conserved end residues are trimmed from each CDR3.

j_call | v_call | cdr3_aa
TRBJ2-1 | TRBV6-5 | ASRYLAGGYNEQF
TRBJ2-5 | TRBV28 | ASSRLTSGGQETQY
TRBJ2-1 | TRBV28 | ASSLPLFGQRNEQF
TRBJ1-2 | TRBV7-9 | ASLEDGYT
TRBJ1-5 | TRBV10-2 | ASSASGVDSNQPQH
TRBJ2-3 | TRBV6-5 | AIREDTQY
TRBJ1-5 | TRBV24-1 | ATSKEGPYSNQPQH
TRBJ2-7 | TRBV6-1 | ASSDGYEQY
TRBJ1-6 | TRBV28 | ASSYRGLKSPLH
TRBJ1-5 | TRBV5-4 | ASSLDGLQPQH
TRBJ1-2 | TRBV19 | ASTRDQGNYGYT
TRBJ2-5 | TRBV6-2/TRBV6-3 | ASSYSMGPGEETQY
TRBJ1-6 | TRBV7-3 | ASSLNPRTEDNSPLH
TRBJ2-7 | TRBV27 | ASSLSPQGNSPYEQY
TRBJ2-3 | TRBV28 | ASRPRPLPVGDTQY
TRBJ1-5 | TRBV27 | ASSLGRAGNQPQH
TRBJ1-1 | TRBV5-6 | ASSRWNTEAF
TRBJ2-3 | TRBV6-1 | ASSDRGPNTDTQY
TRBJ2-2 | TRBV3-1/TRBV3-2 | ASSPRTHTGELF
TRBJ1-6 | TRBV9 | ASSVDQSSYNSPLH
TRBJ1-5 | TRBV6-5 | ASSKDRVSNQPQH
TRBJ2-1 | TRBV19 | ASSRPPGHYNEQF
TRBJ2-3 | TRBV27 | ASSLAGGWDTQY
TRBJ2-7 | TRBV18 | ASSLDSYEQY
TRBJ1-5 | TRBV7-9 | ASGQPQH
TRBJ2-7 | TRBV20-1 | SAGDSTQY
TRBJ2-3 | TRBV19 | ASSRGQVTDTQY
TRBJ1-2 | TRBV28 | ASISWAEANYGYT
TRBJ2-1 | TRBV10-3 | AITGQGGNEQF
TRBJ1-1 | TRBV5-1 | ASLRGNTEAF
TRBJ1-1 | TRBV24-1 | ATSDFGGSGAF
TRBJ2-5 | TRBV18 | ASSQSGTSGEETQY
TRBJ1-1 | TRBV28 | ASSSSDTEAF
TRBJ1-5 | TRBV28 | ASSGGIVYQPQH
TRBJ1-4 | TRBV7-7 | ASSLGTNEKLF
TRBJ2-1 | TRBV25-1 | ASSETGGNYNEQF
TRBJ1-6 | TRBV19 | ASSIGGSYNSPLH
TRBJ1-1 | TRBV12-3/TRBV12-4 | ASSLGGYGAF
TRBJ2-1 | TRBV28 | ASSPSSGGRNEQF
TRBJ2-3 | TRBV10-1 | ASSESYTDTQY
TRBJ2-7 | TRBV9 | ASCPEAGGPQGEQY
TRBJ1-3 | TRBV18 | ASSPLDRSSGNTIY
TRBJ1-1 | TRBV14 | ASSQERGRGRLNTEAF
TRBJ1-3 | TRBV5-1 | ASSAGTGVGNTIY
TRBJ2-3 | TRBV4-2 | ASSQRRDTQY
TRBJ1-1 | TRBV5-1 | ASSKQGGTEAF
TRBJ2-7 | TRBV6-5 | ASSYSSGGAYEQY
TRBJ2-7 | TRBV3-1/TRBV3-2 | ASSPPGRPYEQY
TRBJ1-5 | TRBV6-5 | ASGRTDSNQPQH
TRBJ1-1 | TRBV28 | ASSPRTEQHTEAF
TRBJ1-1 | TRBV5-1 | ASSPGQGKNTEAF
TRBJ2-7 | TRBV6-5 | ASSYRPGSSYEQY
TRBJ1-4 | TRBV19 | ASSLRDRSNEKLF